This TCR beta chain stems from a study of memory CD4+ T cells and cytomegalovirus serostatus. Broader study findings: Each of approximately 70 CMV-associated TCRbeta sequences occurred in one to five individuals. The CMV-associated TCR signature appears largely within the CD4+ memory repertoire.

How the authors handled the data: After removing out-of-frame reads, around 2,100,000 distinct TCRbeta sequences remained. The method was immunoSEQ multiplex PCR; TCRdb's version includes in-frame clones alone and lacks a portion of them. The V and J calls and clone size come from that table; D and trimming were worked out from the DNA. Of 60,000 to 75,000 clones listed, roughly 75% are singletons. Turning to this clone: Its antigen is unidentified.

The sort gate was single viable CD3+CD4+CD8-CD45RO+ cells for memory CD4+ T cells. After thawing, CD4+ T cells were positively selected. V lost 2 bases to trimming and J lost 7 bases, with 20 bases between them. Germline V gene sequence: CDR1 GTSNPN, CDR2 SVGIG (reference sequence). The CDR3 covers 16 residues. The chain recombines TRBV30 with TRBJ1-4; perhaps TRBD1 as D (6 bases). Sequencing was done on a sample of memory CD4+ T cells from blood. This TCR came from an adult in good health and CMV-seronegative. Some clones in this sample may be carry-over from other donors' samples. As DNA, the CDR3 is TGTGCCTGGAGTTCCACGGGACACGTCGACAGTGAAAAACTGTTTTTT. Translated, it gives CAWSSTGHVDSEKLFF.